These T cell receptor beta chains were read from a single sample in a study of T cell responses to AZD1222 COVID-19 vaccine. Assay used: immunoSEQ multiplex PCR; TCRdb lists only in-frame clones, some missing. The sample has 160,000 or so clones, roughly 90% seen once; the top ten hold 4.3%. Sequencing used peripheral blood, obtained 28 days after the second AZD1222 dose. Source of these receptors: an adult who received the AZD1222 COVID-19 vaccine. CDR3s include the opening cysteine and the closing phenylalanine or tryptophan.

TRBV29-1	TRBJ1-2	12	CSVDRFNYGYTF
TRBV6-2/TRBV6-3	TRBJ1-2	13	CASSPRTASGYTF
TRBV18	TRBJ1-2	14	CASSPSRGGDGYTF
TRBV12-3/TRBV12-4	TRBJ2-7	12	CASSLGLYEQYF
TRBV18	TRBJ2-5	13	CASSRQGQETQYF
TRBV30	TRBJ2-4	16	CAWRDKGAQAKNIQYF
TRBV5-1	TRBJ2-3	12	CASSTTRDTQYF
TRBV5-8	TRBJ2-3	18	CASSVMGLAGTYTDTQYF
TRBV4-3	TRBJ1-4	17	CASSQDHLTDSDEKLFF
TRBV6-5	TRBJ2-7	15	CASSSPRGASGEQYF
TRBV14	TRBJ2-3	17	CASSQELRTGSPDTQYF
TRBV5-1	TRBJ2-1	16	CASSLVGTLTGNEQFF
TRBV5-6	TRBJ1-2	13	CASSHRKNYGYTF
TRBV9	TRBJ1-2	12	CASNPPFEGYTF
TRBV4-1	TRBJ1-1	15	CASSQGTGATTEAFF
TRBV7-9	TRBJ2-5	17	CASSFLWSGGVGETQYF
TRBV6-5	TRBJ2-3	16	CASSYVRTSGTDTQYF
TRBV5-8	TRBJ1-2	10	CASSGYGYTF
TRBV29-1	TRBJ1-2	14	CSVVRGDRNYGYTF
TRBV27	TRBJ1-2	13	CASSFGGDSVYTF
TRBV4-1	TRBJ1-5	14	CASSQDGGGQPQHF
TRBV20-1	TRBJ1-2	11	CSATPGTDASF
TRBV2	TRBJ1-1	13	CARTATLNTEAFF
TRBV7-2	TRBJ1-1	13	CAILGGMNTEAFF
TRBV11-2	TRBJ1-1	15	CASSSYRGRGTEAFF
TRBV14	TRBJ2-7	15	CASSPPQGTGREQYF